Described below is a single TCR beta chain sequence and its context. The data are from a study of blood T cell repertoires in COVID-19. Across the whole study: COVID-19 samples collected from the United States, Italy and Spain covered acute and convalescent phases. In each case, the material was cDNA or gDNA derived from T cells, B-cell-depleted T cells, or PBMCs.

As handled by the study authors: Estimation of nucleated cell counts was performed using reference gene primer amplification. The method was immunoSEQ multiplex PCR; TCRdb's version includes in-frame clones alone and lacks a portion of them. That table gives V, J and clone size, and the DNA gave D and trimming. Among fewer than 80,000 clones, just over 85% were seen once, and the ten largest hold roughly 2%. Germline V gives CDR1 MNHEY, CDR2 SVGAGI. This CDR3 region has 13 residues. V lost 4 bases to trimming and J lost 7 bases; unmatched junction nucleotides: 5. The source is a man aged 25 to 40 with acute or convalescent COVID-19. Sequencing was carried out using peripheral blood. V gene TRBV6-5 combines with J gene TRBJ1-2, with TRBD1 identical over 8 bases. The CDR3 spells CASSFPGQVGYTF. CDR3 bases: TGTGCCAGCAGTTTTCCGGGACAGGTTGGCTACACCTTC.